This T cell receptor (beta chain) was obtained from a study of blood T cells in healthy people across ages. Trimming took 5 bases from V and 2 from J; bases not matched to a gene: 4. CDR1 SGHTA and CDR2 FQGNSA come from the germline V gene. The CDR3 is made up of 17 amino acids. Points from the study as a whole: Measured against age, TCR beta diversity per million T cells decreased in a roughly linear manner. TCR beta diversity correlated strongly with naive T cell percentage. Unsorted PBMCs prevented conclusive naive versus antigen-experienced comparison.

Together with a sample-barcoded 5' primer, a J-beta primer mix was included in a second PCR lasting roughly 6 to 12 cycles. The template-switch adaptor, which had 12 random nucleotides, put a tag on each cDNA molecule. TCRdb independently ran MiXCR on the 5' RACE reads; one entry per CDR3 protein. The sample comprises almost 1 million distinct CDR3 sequences, roughly 50% of which are singletons, and about 20% rests with the top ten. Points on this clonotype: As yet, its antigen is unknown.

The sequence came from a woman aged 60-70 years in good health. Sequencing input: blood. The chain has TRBV7-2 and TRBJ2-6; 12 nucleotides align to TRBD2. The CDR3 here is CASSTRLAGAGANVLTF. The CDR3, as DNA: TGTGCCAGCAGCACCCGACTAGCGGGAGCTGGGGCCAACGTCCTGACTTTC.